Shown below are 22 T cell receptor beta chains from a single sample sequenced in a study of T cell responses to AZD1222 COVID-19 vaccine. Sequenced by immunoSEQ multiplex PCR; TCRdb stores in-frame clones only, minus some. The data hold about 190,000 clones, with 75% to 90% observed a single time. The specimen comprised peripheral blood, sampled on day 0 of AZD1222 vaccination. These receptors all stem from an adult in good health.

The V and J genes are TRBV30 and TRBJ2-5, with D tentatively TRBD2 (7 bases). Per the germline V gene, CDR1 is GTSNPN and CDR2 is SVGIG (reference sequence). The V end was cut by 2 bases, the J end by 7 bases, with 14 bases between. This CDR3 has 13 amino acids. The CDR3 spells CAWSTTGGGTQYF. In DNA, the CDR3 is TGTGCCTGGAGTACCACGGGGGGCGGGACCCAGTACTTC.

The chain links TRBV7-3 to TRBJ1-6, with D unclear. The germline V gene encodes CDR1 SGHTA and CDR2 FQGTGA. Trimming shortened V by 2 bases and J by 4 bases, and 6 bases separated the two germline ends. The CDR3 runs 14 residues. CDR3 nucleotide sequence: TGTGCCAGCAGCTTAGATGCTTATAATTCACCCCTCCACTTT. Translation: CASSLDAYNSPLHF.

DNA of the CDR3: TGTGCCTGGAGTGTTGACGGGTACTACGAGCAGTACTTC. This translates into CAWSVDGYYEQYF. This rearrangement joins TRBV30 to TRBJ2-7, with D hard to call. CDR1 and CDR2 (germline): GTSNPN, SVGIG (reference sequence). The CDR3 has 13 residues. V was trimmed by 0 bases and J by 3 bases, leaving 9 bases between them.

The chain links TRBV27 to TRBJ1-1; D call uncertain. The V gene lost 8 bases and the J gene lost 2 bases, with 12 bases spanning the gap. Per germline, CDR1 MNHEY and CDR2 SMNVEV (reference sequence). This CDR3 region has 13 residues. The CDR3 sequence: CASALGFNTEAFF. The DNA of the CDR3 is TGTGCCAGCGCCCTAGGGTTTAACACTGAAGCTTTCTTT.

The chain couples TRBV19 to TRBJ1-2; a possible D gene is TRBD1 (5 bases). The CDR3 length is 14 residues. Looked up from germline, CDR1 is LNHDA and CDR2 is SQIVND (reference sequence). The V gene lost 3 bases and the J gene lost 5 bases, with 13 bases spanning the gap. CDR3 amino acids: CASSIGTAQYGYTF. In DNA form, the CDR3 reads TGTGCCAGTAGTATCGGGACGGCGCAATATGGCTACACCTTC.

The chain uses TRBV5-1 and TRBJ1-1; 10 bases agree with TRBD1. The junction had 12 bases not matched to a gene; V was cut back by 4 bases and J by 6 bases. The V gene's germline CDR1 is SGHRS and CDR2 YFSETQ. The CDR3 length is 16 residues. The CDR3 reads CASSRGGTGEGAEAFF. The CDR3 nucleotides read TGCGCCAGCAGCCGGGGCGGGACAGGGGAAGGGGCTGAAGCTTTCTTT.

This chain links TRBV5-4 with TRBJ1-6; 9 nucleotides line up with TRBD1. V was clipped by 4 bases and J by 5 bases; unmatched bases: 1. CDR3 length equals 14 residues. CDR1 and CDR2 from the germline V gene are SGHNT and YYREEE (reference sequence). In DNA, the CDR3 is TGTGCCAGCAGCGGACAGGGGAATAATTCACCCCTCCACTTT. The encoded protein is CASSGQGNNSPLHF.

The V gene is TRBV5-4, the J gene TRBJ1-2, with a weak D call TRBD1 (5 bases). Trimming took off 4 bases at V and 2 bases at J, with 15 bases between the two ends. The CDR3 length is 15 residues. The germline gives CDR1 SGHNT, CDR2 YYREEE (reference sequence). Here the CDR3 DNA reads TGTGCCAGCAGCCGGGCCGGGGGGGTCAACTATGGCTACACCTTC. Protein product: CASSRAGGVNYGYTF.

The rearrangement links TRBV12-2 to TRBJ2-7. TRBV12-2 is noted as a pseudogene. CDR3 length equals 16 residues. The CDR3 reads CASRLGLGGSAGEQYF. The CDR3 DNA reads as TGTGCAAGTCGCTTAGGGCTGGGGGGCTCGGCTGGAGAGCAGTACTTC.

This chain uses TRBV4-1 with TRBJ2-3; 8 bases agree with TRBD1. CDR3 size: 17 residues. The J segment lost 0 bases and the V segment lost 1 base, leaving 6 bases of the junction unmatched. Germline loops: CDR1 MGHRA, CDR2 YSYEKL. CDR3 sequence: CASSQAPGQASTDTQYF. The DNA of the CDR3 is TGCGCCAGCAGCCAAGCCCCGGGACAGGCGAGCACAGATACGCAGTATTTT.

The V and J genes are TRBV28 and TRBJ2-1; 7 bases map to TRBD1. This CDR3 has 13 residues. V shed 3 bases and J 13 bases; nucleotides not matched to a gene: 9. From germline, CDR1 is MDHEN and CDR2 SYDVKM. CDR3 sequence: CASSFPGTETQFF. The CDR3 bases are TGTGCCAGCAGTTTTCCCGGGACAGAGACTCAGTTCTTC.

This chain uses TRBV15 with TRBJ2-2, with unresolved D. This CDR3 is built from 15 residues. V shed 0 bases and J shed 5 bases, with 10 bases lying between them. Germline assignment: CDR1 LNHNV and CDR2 YYDKDF (reference sequence). CDR3 amino acids: CATSREYGVTGELFF. The CDR3 DNA reads TGTGCCACCAGCAGAGAGTATGGGGTTACCGGGGAGCTGTTTTTT.

The rearrangement uses TRBV7-9 and TRBJ1-4; D is perhaps TRBD1 (6 bases). V lost 5 bases and J lost 4, with 17 bases in between. This CDR3 has 16 residues. Germline-derived CDR1 and CDR2 are SEHNR and FQNEAQ (reference sequence). The CDR3 is CASSQGGAGHNEKLFF. The CDR3 DNA is TGTGCCAGCAGCCAAGGGGGTGCCGGCCATAATGAAAAACTGTTTTTT.

This clone was seen just once. The chain uses TRBV3-1 (or the pseudogene TRBV3-2) and TRBJ1-1; D is perhaps TRBD1 (5 bases). The CDR3 is 15 amino acids. Trimming removed 4 bases at V and 0 bases at J, with 12 bases between. Germline V gene data show CDR1 as LGHDT and CDR2 as YNNKEL (reference sequence). In nucleotides, the CDR3 is TGTGCCAGCAGCCGAGGGCGGGGGATGAACACTGAAGCTTTCTTT. Its translation is CASSRGRGMNTEAFF.

This rearrangement joins TRBV7-3 to TRBJ1-1; unclear D gene. V was cut by 5 bases and J by 0 bases, with 10 bases left in between. Germline-derived CDR1 and CDR2 are SGHTA and FQGTGA. This CDR3 has 14 residues. The CDR3 sequence: CASSPGGMNTEAFF. The DNA for the CDR3 is TGTGCCAGCAGCCCCGGCGGGATGAACACTGAAGCTTTCTTT.

This chain links TRBV4-2 with TRBJ1-2; 9 nucleotides match TRBD1. CDR1 and CDR2 (germline): LGHNA, YNFKEQ. V shed 4 bases, J shed 2 bases, and the junction held 11 bases outside the gene matches. The CDR3 sequence is 17 residues long. The DNA for the CDR3 is TGTGCCAGCAGCCGTCGAGGACAGGGGTTTGGCAACTATGGCTACACCTTC. Translation: CASSRRGQGFGNYGYTF.

The gene calls are TRBV27 and TRBJ1-1; no definite D call. V was clipped by 3 bases and J by 1 base, with 12 bases between them. Germline V CDR1 and CDR2: MNHEY, SMNVEV (reference sequence). CDR3 length: 15 residues. CDR3 sequence (DNA): TGTGCCAGCAGTTTTGGCCGATGGGGGAACACTGAAGCTTTCTTT. Encoded protein: CASSFGRWGNTEAFF.

Here the CDR3 DNA reads TGTGCCAGCAGCACCGGACTAGCGGTTAATGAGCAGTTCTTC. Translation gives CASSTGLAVNEQFF. The gene calls are TRBV13 and TRBJ2-1, with 10 bases that match TRBD2. Germline V lookup: CDR1 PRHDT, CDR2 FYEKMQ (reference sequence). The junction had 5 bases not matched to a gene; V was cut back by 5 bases and J by 7 bases. The CDR3 covers 14 residues.

This clone was picked up a small number of times. Germline and junction disagree at one end, which may indicate a read error. The chain has TRBV4-2 and TRBJ1-6; 7 nucleotides align to TRBD1. Germline loops: CDR1 LGHNA, CDR2 YNFKEQ. The CDR3 runs 13 residues. The CDR3 region is CASRSGARGLPSF. CDR3 DNA: TGTGCCAGCAGATCTGGGGCCAGGGGGTTACCATCTTTT.

The rearrangement joins TRBV19 to TRBJ1-1, with unresolved D. Germline V CDR1 and CDR2: LNHDA, SQIVND (reference sequence). V lost 4 bases to trimming and J lost 4 bases, with 4 bases between them. CDR3 length equals 11 residues. In DNA, the CDR3 is TGTGCCAGTAGTACCATCACTGAAGCTTTCTTT. Protein: CASSTITEAFF.

CDR3 nucleotides: TGTGCCAGCAGCTATTGGCAGGAAGAGACCCAGTACTTC. Translation: CASSYWQEETQYF. The genes are TRBV7-8 and TRBJ2-5; D call uncertain. The CDR3 spans 13 residues. Germline V gives CDR1 SGHVS, CDR2 FQNEAQ. The V end was cut by 4 bases, the J end by 3 bases, with 9 bases between.

The chain employs TRBV27 and TRBJ1-5; D is unclear. Germline CDR1 reads MNHEY; CDR2 reads SMNVEV (reference sequence). The CDR3 consists of 15 residues. V was shortened by 2 bases and J by 0 bases, with 8 bases between the two germline ends. The CDR3 protein is CASSLQRNSNQPQHF. The CDR3 region has the DNA TGTGCCAGCAGTTTACAGAGAAATAGCAATCAGCCCCAGCATTTT.